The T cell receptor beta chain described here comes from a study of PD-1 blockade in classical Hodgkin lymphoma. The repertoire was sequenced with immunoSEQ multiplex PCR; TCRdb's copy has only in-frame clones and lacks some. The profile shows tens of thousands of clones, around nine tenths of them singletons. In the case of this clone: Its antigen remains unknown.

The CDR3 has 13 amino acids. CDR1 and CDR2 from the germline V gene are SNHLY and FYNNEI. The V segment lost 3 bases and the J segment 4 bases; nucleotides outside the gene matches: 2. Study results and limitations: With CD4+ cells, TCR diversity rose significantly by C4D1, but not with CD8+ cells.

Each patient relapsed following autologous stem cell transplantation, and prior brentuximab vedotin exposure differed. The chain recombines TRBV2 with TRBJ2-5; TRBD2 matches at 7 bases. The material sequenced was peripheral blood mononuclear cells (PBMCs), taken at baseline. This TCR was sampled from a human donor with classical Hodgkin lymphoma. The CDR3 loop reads CASSDGLGETQYF. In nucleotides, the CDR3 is TGTGCCAGCAGTGATGGACTAGGAGAGACCCAGTACTTC.